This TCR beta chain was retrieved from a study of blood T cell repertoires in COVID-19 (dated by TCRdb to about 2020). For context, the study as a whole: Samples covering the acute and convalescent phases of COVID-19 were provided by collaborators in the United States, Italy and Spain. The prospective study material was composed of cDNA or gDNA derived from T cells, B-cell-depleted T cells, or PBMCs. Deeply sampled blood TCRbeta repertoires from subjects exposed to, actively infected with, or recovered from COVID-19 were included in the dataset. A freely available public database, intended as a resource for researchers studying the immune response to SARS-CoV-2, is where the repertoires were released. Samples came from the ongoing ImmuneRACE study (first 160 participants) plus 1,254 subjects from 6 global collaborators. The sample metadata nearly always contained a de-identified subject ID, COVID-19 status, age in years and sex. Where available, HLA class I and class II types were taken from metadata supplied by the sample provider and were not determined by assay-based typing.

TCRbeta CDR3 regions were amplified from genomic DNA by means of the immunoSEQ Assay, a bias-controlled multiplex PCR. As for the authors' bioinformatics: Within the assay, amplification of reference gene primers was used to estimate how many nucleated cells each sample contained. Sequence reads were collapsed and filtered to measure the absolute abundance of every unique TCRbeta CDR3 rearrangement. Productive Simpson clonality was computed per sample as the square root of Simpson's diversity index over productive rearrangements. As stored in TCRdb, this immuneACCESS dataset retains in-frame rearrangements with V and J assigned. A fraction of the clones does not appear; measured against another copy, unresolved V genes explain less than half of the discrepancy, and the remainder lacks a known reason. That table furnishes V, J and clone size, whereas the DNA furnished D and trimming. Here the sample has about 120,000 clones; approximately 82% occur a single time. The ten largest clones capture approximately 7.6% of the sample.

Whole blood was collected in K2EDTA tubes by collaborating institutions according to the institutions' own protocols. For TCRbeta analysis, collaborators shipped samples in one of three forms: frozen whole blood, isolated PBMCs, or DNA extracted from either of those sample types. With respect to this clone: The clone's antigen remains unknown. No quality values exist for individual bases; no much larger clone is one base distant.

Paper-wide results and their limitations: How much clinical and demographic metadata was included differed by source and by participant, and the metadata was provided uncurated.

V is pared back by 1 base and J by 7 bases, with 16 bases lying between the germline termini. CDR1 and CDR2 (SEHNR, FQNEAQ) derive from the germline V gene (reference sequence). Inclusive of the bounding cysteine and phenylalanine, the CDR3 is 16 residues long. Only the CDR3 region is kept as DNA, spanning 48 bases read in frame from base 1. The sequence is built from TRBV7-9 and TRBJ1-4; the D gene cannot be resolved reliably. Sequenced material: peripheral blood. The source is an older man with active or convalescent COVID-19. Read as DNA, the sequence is TGTGCCAGCAGCTTAGGAGATAGGTTGACGGGTGAAAAACTGTTTTTT. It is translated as CASSLGDRLTGEKLFF. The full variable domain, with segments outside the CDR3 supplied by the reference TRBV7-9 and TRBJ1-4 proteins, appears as DTGVSQNPRHKITKRGQNVTFRCDPISEHNRLYWYRQTLGQGPEFLTYFQNEAQLEKSRLLSDRFSAERPKGSFSTLEIQRTEQGDSAMYLCASSLGDRLTGEKLFFGSGTQLSVL.